This entry describes one T cell receptor (beta chain). Its antigen remains unidentified. V lost 4 bases to trimming and J lost 3 bases; unmatched junction nucleotides: 6. Germline CDR1 SGHDT, CDR2 YYEEEE. CDR3 size: 14 residues. PCR used 60 Vbeta primers and 13 Jbeta primers. Using immunoSEQ multiplex PCR, the repertoire was profiled, and TCRdb retains in-frame clones only, with some absent. The data hold more than 95,000 clones, with around 80% observed a single time. These data originate in a study of cytomegalovirus exposure and HLA in healthy donors. Overall study findings and caveats: Later analysis demonstrated an association between a missense DCLRE1C variant and TCR beta V- and J-gene trimming.

This sequence originates from a woman in her thirties or forties in good health and CMV-seronegative. V is TRBV5-6 and J is TRBJ2-7; 8 bases fit TRBD2. Sequences were obtained from PBMCs. CDR3: CASSADTSGYEQYF. The CDR3 nucleotides are TGTGCCAGCAGCGCGGATACTAGCGGCTACGAGCAGTACTTC.